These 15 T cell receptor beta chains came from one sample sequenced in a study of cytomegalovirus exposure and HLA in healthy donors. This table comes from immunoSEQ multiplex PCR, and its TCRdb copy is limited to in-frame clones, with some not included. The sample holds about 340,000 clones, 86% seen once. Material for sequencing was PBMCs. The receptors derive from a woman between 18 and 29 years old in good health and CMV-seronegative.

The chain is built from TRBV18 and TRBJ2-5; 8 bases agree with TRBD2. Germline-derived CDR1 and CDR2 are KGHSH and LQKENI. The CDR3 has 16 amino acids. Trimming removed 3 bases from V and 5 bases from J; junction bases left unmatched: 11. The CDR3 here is CASSPQDGRAGETQYF. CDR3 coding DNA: TGTGCCAGCTCACCCCAGGACGGGAGGGCCGGTGAGACCCAGTACTTC. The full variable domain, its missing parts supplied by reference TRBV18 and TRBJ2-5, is NAGVMQNPRHLVRRRGQEARLRCSPMKGHSHVYWYRQLPEEGLKFMVYLQKENIIDESGMPKERFSAEFPKEGPSILRIQQVVRGDSAAYFCASSPQDGRAGETQYFGPGTRLLVL.

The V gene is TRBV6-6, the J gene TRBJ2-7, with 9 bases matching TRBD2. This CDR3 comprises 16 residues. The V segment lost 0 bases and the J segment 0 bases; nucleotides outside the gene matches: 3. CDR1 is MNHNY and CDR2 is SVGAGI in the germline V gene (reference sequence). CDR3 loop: CASSYSISGSSYEQYF. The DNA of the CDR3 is TGTGCCAGCAGTTACTCGATTAGCGGGAGCTCCTACGAGCAGTACTTC.

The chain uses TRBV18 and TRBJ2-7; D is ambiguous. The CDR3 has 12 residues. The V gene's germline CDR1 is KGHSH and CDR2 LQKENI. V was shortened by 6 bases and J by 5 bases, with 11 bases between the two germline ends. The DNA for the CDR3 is TGTGCCAGCTCCCTACCCCCCAACGAGCAGTACTTC. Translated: CASSLPPNEQYF.

The CDR3 DNA sequence: TGTGCCAGCAGCCCGACCCCCCAAGTCCGCGGTGGCTACACCTTC. Translated: CASSPTPQVRGGYTF. The chain recombines TRBV7-6 with TRBJ1-2; D is uncertain. The CDR3 has 15 amino acids. Germline lookup yields CDR1 SGHVS and CDR2 FNYEAQ. The V gene lost 5 bases and the J gene lost 7 bases, with 20 bases spanning the gap.

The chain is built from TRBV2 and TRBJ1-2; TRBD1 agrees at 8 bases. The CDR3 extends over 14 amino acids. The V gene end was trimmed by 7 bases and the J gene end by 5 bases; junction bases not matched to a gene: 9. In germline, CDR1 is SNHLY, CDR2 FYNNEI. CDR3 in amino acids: CASIGATGGYGYTF. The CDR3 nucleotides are TGTGCCAGCATAGGGGCTACAGGGGGATATGGCTACACCTTC.

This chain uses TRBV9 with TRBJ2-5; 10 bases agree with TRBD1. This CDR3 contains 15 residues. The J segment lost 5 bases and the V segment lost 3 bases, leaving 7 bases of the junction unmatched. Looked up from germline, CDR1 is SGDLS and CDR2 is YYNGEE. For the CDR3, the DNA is TGTGCCAGCAGCGCCTGGGACAGGGGCGGGGAGACCCAGTACTTC. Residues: CASSAWDRGGETQYF.

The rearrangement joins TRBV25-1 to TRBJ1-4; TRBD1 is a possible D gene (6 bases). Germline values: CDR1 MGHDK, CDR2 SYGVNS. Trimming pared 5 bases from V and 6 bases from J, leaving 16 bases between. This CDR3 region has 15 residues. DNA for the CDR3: TGTGCCAGCAGTACCTACAGGGCTGGGGATGAAAAACTGTTTTTT. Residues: CASSTYRAGDEKLFF.

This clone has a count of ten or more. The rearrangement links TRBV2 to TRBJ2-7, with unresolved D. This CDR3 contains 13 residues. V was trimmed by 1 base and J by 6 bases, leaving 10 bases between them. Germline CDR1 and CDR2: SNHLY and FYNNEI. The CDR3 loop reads CASSEVFTVEQYF. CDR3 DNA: TGTGCCAGCAGTGAAGTTTTTACAGTCGAGCAGTACTTC.

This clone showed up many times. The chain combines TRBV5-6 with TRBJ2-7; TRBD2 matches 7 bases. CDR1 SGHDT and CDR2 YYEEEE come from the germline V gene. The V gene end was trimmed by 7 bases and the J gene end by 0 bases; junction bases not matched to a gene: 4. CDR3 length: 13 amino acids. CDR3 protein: CASGRDFSYEQYF. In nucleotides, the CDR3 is TGTGCCAGCGGGAGGGACTTCTCCTACGAGCAGTACTTC. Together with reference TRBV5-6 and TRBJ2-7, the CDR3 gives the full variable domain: DAGVTQSPTHLIKTRGQQVTLRCSPKSGHDTVSWYQQALGQGPQFIFQYYEEEERQRGNFPDRFSGHQFPNYSSELNVNALLLGDSALYLCASGRDFSYEQYFGPGTRLTVT.

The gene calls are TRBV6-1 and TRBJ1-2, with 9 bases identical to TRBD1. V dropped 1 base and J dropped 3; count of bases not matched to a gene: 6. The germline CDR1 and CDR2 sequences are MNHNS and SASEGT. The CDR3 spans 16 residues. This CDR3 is CASSEGRGTGYYGYTF. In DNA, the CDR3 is TGTGCCAGCAGTGAAGGACGGGGGACAGGGTACTATGGCTACACCTTC.

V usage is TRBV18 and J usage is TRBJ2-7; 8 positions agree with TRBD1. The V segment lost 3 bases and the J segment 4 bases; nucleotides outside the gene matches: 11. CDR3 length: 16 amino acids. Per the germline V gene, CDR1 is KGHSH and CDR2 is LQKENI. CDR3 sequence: CASSPQETGAVYEQYF. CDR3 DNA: TGTGCCAGCTCACCCCAGGAGACAGGGGCTGTTTACGAGCAGTACTTC.

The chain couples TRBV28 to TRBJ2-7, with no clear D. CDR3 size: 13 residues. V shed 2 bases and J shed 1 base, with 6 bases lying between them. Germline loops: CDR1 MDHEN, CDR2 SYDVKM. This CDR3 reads CASSLGVSYEQYF. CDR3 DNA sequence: TGTGCCAGCAGTTTAGGAGTTTCCTACGAGCAGTACTTC.

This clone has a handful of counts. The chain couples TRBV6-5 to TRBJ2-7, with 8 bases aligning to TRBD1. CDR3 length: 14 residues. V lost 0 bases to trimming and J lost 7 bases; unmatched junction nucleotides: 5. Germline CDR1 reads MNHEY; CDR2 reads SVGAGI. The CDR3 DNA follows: TGTGCCAGCAGTTACTCACAGGGGGTGAGGGAGCAGTACTTC. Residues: CASSYSQGVREQYF.

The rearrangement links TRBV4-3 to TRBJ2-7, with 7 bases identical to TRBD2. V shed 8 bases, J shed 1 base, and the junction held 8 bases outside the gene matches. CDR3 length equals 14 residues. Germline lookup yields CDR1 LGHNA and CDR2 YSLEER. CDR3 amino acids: CASGEGPGSYEQYF. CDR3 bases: TGCGCCAGCGGGGAGGGGCCTGGGTCCTACGAGCAGTACTTC.

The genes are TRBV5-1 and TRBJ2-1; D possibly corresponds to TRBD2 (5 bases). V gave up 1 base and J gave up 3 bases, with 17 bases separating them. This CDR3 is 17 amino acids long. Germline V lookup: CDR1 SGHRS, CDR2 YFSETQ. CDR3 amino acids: CASSLRPVGDLYNEQFF. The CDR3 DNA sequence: TGCGCCAGCAGCTTGAGGCCAGTCGGGGATCTCTACAATGAGCAGTTCTTC.